This T cell receptor beta chain came from a study of CXCR3-negative and CXCR3-positive naive CD8 T cells. Notes on the study in general: Hydrophobicity of TRB CDR3s was greater in CXCR3-positive naive cells than in CXCR3-negative naive cells. Fresh PBMCs were used in most assays, and CXCR3 expression partially decreased after cryopreservation. Comparably high diversity marked both naive subsets, whereas memory CD8+ cells had much lower diversity.

As to this clonotype: Its antigen is undetermined.

The authors prepared UMI-labeled TRB cDNA libraries by 5' RACE. TCRdb re-called the 5' RACE reads and shows each CDR3 protein once, DNA omitted. This repertoire includes more than 80,000 distinct CDR3 sequences. The CDR3 is 17 residues long. The germline CDR1 and CDR2 sequences are WNHNN and SYGVQD (reference sequence). CD45RO-CCR7+CD27+CD95- expression identified naive CD8+ T cells. This sequence joins TRBV10-1 and TRBJ1-5; there is no DNA to check the TCRdb D call of TRBD1. Material for sequencing was naive CXCR3+ CD8+ T cells from blood. Subset in this sample: CD45RO-CCR7+CD27+CD95- naive CD8+ T cells expressing CXCR3 (TNR3+). The source of this sequence is a human donor in good health. Some clones in this sample may be carry-over from other donors' samples. Here the CDR3 reads CASSDGTAQWGNQPQHF.